One sample yielded the 5 T cell receptor beta chains listed below, sequenced in a study of cytomegalovirus exposure and HLA in healthy donors. A multiplex PCR was run with 60 Vbeta primers and 13 Jbeta primers. Generated by immunoSEQ multiplex PCR, the TCRdb table keeps only in-frame clones and is missing some. This sample has under 150,000 clones; 80% occur once, and the top ten carry over 2%. The sample comprised PBMCs. These receptors all stem from a man aged 25-45 years in good health and CMV-seronegative.

A single count supports this clone. The chain links TRBV5-1 to TRBJ2-7; 9 bases fit TRBD2. Germline V gene lookup returns CDR1 SGHRS and CDR2 YFSETQ. Trimming removed 2 bases from V and 2 bases from J; junction bases left unmatched: 2. The CDR3 consists of 14 residues. CDR3 protein: CASSFASGTYEQYF. CDR3 bases: TGCGCCAGCAGCTTTGCTAGCGGGACCTACGAGCAGTACTTC.

In this sample, this clone turned up a few times. The chain uses TRBV29-1 and TRBJ2-2; D perhaps matches TRBD1 (6 bases). Germline V lookup: CDR1 SQVTM, CDR2 ANQGSEA. With 6 bases removed from V and 4 bases from J, the gap between germline ends came to 18 bases. The CDR3 covers 15 residues. CDR3 DNA: TGCAGCGTCTCAGGGACACTGGAATCCACCGGGGAGCTGTTTTTT. Its translation: CSVSGTLESTGELFF.

This chain links TRBV4-3 with TRBJ2-1, with 7 positions matching TRBD2. Germline CDR1 LGHNA, CDR2 YSLEER. V shed 3 bases, J shed 5 bases, and the junction held 4 bases outside the gene matches. This CDR3 contains 14 residues. The CDR3 is CASSHGLENNEQFF. CDR3 sequence (DNA): TGCGCCAGCAGCCACGGACTAGAGAACAATGAGCAGTTCTTC.

The chain recombines TRBV13 with TRBJ2-2; D is perhaps TRBD2 (7 bases). CDR3 length: 19 amino acids. The germline V gene has CDR1 PRHDT and CDR2 FYEKMQ (reference sequence). V was clipped by 2 bases and J by 3 bases, with 22 bases between them. The CDR3 reads CASSLFGGRLPLDTGELFF. Here the CDR3 DNA reads TGTGCCAGCAGCTTATTCGGGGGGCGCCTTCCCCTCGACACCGGGGAGCTGTTTTTT.

The CDR3 nucleotides read TGTGCCAGCAGCGGAGAATATTACGAGCAGTACTTC. The encoded protein is CASSGEYYEQYF. The chain has TRBV7-6 and TRBJ2-5; D is undetermined. With the DNA end fitting TRBJ2-7 better, the J assignment may be wrong. The CDR3 loop spans 12 amino acids. Germline V lookup: CDR1 SGHVS, CDR2 FNYEAQ.